This entry features one T cell receptor beta chain sequence. This may arise from a read error, as a much more abundant clone is one base away. The data stem from a study of blood T cells in healthy people across ages. A second PCR of about 7 to 11 cycles used a sample-barcoded 5' primer and a J-beta primer mix. TCRdb reprocessed the 5' RACE reads with MiXCR, giving one entry per CDR3 protein. The sample carries roughly 650,000 distinct CDR3 sequences, about 30% recorded once. Trimming took 3 bases from V and 10 from J, leaving 16 bases between them. CDR1 KGHSH and CDR2 LQKENI come from the germline V gene. The CDR3 has 14 residues.

The clonotype comes from a woman of 80 years or more in good health. The chain is built from TRBV18 and TRBJ2-1; tentatively, D is TRBD1 (6 bases). The material sequenced was blood. The CDR3 nucleotides are TGTGCCAGCTCACCCCGGGACAACTCCTACGAGCAGTTCTTC. It codes for CASSPRDNSYEQFF.